This T cell receptor (beta chain) stems from a study of blood T cell repertoires in COVID-19. Study-level background: Sites across the United States, Italy and Spain contributed samples from acute and convalescent COVID-19.

The CDR3 is made up of 13 amino acids. Germline V gene sequence: CDR1 MNHEY, CDR2 SVGAGI. V was clipped by 8 bases and J by 6 bases, with 16 bases between them. Assay: immunoSEQ multiplex PCR; the TCRdb copy retains only in-frame clones and omits some. The table shows roughly 250,000 clones, with around 86% occurring only once. This clone was detected only a few times. This clonotype originated in a woman aged 55-69 years with active or convalescent COVID-19. Specimen: peripheral blood. J is TRBJ1-2 and V is TRBV6-5, with a weak D call TRBD1 (5 bases). The CDR3 DNA reads TGTGCCAGCCTTACTGGGGGGTTGGATGGCTACACCTTC. Protein product: CASLTGGLDGYTF.